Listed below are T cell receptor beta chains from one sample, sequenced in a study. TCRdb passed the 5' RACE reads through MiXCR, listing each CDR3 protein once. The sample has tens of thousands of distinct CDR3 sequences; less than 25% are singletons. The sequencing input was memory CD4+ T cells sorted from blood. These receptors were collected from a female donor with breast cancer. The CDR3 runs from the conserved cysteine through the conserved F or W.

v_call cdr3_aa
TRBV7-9 CASSLYPATDTQYF
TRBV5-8 CASSLAGGVNQPQHF
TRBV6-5 CASSRDRANYNTPLHF
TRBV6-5 CASSLSGTGSYEQYF
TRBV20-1 CSAIDRDSNTDTQYF
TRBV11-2 CASSLTQTSGVYNEQFF
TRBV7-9 CASSSFGQSAWGYTF
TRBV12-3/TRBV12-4 CASSLTGREEKLFF
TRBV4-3 CASSQATGLNEQFF
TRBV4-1 CASSPDRTAQETQYF
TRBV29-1 CSVDGTARWETQYF
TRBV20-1 CSARGTGTWPNEQFF
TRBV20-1 CSTSDRRKSIQPQHF
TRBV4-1 CASSQDDTGYEQYF
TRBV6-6 CASSYLSTSRNYEQYF
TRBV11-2 CASSSRYNEQFF
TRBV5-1 CASSVAGVYEQYF
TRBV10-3 CAIRRTSGRSTDTQYF
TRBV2 CASSEALRLAQEETQYF
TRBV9 CASSPGGIDEKLFF
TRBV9 CASSVGGVGSQHF
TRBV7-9 CASSWSGNEQFF
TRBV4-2 CASSQGAPRDTDTQYF
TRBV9 CASSVGSGSLYEQYF
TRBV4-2 CASSHELEASYEQYF
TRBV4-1 CASSQEWGPAYEQYF
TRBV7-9 CASSKTLEPEQFF
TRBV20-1 CSASPHSGVSYNEQFF
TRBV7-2 CASSLWVGGNEKLFF
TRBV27 CASMASSGELFF
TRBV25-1 CASSGGGTVYEQYF
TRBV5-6 CASSYPSETYGYTF
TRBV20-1 CSGGQNTGELFF
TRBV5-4 CASSEDRAYNEQFF
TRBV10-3 CAISPSNQPQHF
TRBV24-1 CATMDRSNTEAFF
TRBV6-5 CASSLTGTGRLSSYNEQFF
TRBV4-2 CASSQEFTDYEQYF
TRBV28 CASSFARGPDNSPLHF
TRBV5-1 CASSLGTALNERFF
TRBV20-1 CSALTESLQPQHF
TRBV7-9 CASGQSNTGELFF
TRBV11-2 CASGKRLGDIQYF
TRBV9 CASSVGEHGEDNGYTF
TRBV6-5 CASKDPDIPQETQYF
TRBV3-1 CASRQTSAQETQYF
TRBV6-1 CASSYFGLNYGYTF
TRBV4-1 CASSQEEGLLFF
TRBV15 CATTGPSMNTEAFF
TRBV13 CASSPGGSDTQYF
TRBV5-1 CASRIRDRDPNSPLHF
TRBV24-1 CATSEGGISYNEQFF
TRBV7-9 CASSLYTRVNTEAFF